The following is a T cell receptor (beta chain) sequence with its context. This record belongs to a study of T cells in Graves' hyperthyroidism and ophthalmopathy. The junction had 11 bases not matched to a gene; V was cut back by 4 bases and J by 4 bases. CDR3 length: 18 amino acids. The V gene's germline CDR1 is LNHDA and CDR2 SQIVND (reference sequence). Authors of the study amplified TCR beta CDR3 regions from RNA transcripts. First-round RT-PCR with HTBI primers amplified the TCR CDR3 region. TCRdb independently ran MiXCR on the multiplex PCR reads; one entry per CDR3 protein. The sample carries roughly 720,000 distinct CDR3 sequences, 15% to 20% recorded once.

The source is a man aged 45-65 years with Graves' hyperthyroidism. Input material: blood. V is TRBV19 and J is TRBJ2-1; 12 nucleotides agree with TRBD2. The DNA for the CDR3 is TGTGCCAGTAGTAGCCGCGGACTAGCGGGATTAGTGTACAATGAGCAGTTCTTC. Translated, it gives CASSSRGLAGLVYNEQFF.